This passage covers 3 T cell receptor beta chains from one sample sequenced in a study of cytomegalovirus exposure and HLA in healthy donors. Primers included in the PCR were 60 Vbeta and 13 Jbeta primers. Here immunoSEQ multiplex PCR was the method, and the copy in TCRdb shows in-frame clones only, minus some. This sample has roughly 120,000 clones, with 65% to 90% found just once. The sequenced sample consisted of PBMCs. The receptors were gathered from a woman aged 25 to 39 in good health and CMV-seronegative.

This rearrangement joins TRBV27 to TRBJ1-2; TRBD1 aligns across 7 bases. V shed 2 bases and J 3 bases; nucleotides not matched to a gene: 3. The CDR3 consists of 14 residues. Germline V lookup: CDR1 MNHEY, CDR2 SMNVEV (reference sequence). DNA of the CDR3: TGTGCCAGCAGTTTAATTGGGACAGACTATGGCTACACCTTC. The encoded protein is CASSLIGTDYGYTF.

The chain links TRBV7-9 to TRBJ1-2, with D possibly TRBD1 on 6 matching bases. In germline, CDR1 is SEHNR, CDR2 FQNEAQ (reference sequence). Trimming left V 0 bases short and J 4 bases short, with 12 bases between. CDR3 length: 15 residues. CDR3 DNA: TGTGCCAGCAGCTTAGCCGGACAGAGGGTCTATGGCTACACCTTC. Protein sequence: CASSLAGQRVYGYTF.

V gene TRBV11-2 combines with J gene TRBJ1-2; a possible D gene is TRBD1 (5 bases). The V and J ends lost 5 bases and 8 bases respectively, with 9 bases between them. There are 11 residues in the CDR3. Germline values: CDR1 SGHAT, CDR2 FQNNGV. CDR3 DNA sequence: TGTGCCAGCAGCCCCGGGGGGGGCTACACCTTC. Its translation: CASSPGGGYTF.